This TCR beta chain was sequenced during a study of CD8 T cells in Susac syndrome (dated by TCRdb to about 2019). A note on the overall study: Repertoire sequencing was used to test whether CD8+ T cell activation and differentiation in Susac syndrome was antigen driven. The clonality of the CD8+ T cell repertoire was compared across over 9 healthy donors, 14 Susac syndrome patients and around 15 multiple sclerosis patients. Study-wide conclusions, independent of this receptor: The TCR sequencing and HLA analysis was acknowledged to have included a relatively small number of individuals.

This clonotype was seen just once. Its antigen remains unidentified. One base away there is no much larger clone; base qualities are not given. A lone read is weak support. Ends trimmed: V by 6 bases, J by 4 bases; bases unmatched to a gene: 17. Taken from the germline V gene (reference sequence), the CDR1 and CDR2 loops are DFQATT and SNEGSKA. From the cysteine up to the phenylalanine, the CDR3 has a length of 16 residues. Just the 48-base CDR3 DNA is kept, in frame starting at base 1. RNA was extracted with the RNeasy kit and roughly 0.5 to 1 ug was reverse transcribed using random hexamers. The immunoSEQ multiplex PCR assay, which covers 54 Vbeta and 13 Jbeta segments, was used to amplify TCR beta CDR3 regions. To correct PCR amplification bias, a synthetic template baseline was used for both primer optimization and computational correction. As for the original processing: Reads were annotated to V, D and J genes per IMGT and analyzed with immunoSEQ Analyzer, keeping only productive sequences. To calculate clonality, Shannon entropy was normalized by log2 of the number of productive unique sequences and then subtracted from one. For each patient and control, public and private clones were evaluated among the 100 most prevalent clones. Clones were defined as Susac-specific when absent from the healthy and MS cohorts, from over a thousand published viral clones and from other ImmuneACCESS disease sequences. The public sequencing data were trimmed at Q25 with fastp and processed into clonotypes with MiXCR by TCRdb, which kept only in-frame beta chains. CDR3 protein duplicates are merged, each entry listing the most common genes and DNA. The authors' filters were not applied to this entry. The sample yields about 430,000 distinct CDR3 sequences; around 83% were counted once. About 0.12% of the sample is in the top ten clones.

Peripheral blood CD8+ and CD4+ T cells from healthy donors, Susac syndrome patients and multiple sclerosis patients were profiled using high-throughput TCR beta sequencing. Multiple sclerosis controls were treatment-naive patients with stable or active relapsing-remitting disease fulfilling revised McDonald criteria. Bulk CD8+ and CD4+ T cells were purified by magnetic negative isolation, whereas CD8+ TEMRA cells were enriched by FACS. Blood was drawn into EDTA tubes, processed within 24 hours, and PBMCs were isolated by density gradient centrifugation. PBMCs intended for TCR sequencing were frozen in liquid nitrogen and were later thawed in a 37 degrees C water bath. Purity of sorted or isolated CD4+, CD8+ and CD8+ TEMRA cells was at least 90%.

Sequenced material: CD8+ T cells from PBMCs. This clonotype was sampled from a human donor with multiple sclerosis. Recombination joined TRBV20-1 with TRBJ1-2; 7 bases in the middle match TRBD1. The CDR3 in this case is CSAITQGVGFGYGYTF. The nucleotides are TGCAGTGCGATTACCCAGGGGGTAGGGTTCGGCTATGGCTACACCTTC.